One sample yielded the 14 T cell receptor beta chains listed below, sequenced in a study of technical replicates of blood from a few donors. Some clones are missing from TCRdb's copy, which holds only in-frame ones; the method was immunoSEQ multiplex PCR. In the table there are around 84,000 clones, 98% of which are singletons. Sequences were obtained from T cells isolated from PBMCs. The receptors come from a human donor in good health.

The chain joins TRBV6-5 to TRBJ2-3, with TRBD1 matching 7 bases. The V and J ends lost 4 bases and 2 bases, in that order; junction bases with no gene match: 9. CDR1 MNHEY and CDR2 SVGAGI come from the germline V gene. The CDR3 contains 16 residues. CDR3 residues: CASSSLDRPPTDTQYF. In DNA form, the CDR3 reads TGTGCCAGCAGTTCCCTGGACAGGCCACCCACAGATACGCAGTATTTT.

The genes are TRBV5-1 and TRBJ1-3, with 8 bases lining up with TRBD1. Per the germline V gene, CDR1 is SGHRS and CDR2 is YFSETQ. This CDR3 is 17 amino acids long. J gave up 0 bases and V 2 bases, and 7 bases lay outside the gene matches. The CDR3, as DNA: TGCGCCAGCAGCTTACAGGGGGTCCCAAGCTCTGGAAACACCATATATTTT. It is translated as CASSLQGVPSSGNTIYF.

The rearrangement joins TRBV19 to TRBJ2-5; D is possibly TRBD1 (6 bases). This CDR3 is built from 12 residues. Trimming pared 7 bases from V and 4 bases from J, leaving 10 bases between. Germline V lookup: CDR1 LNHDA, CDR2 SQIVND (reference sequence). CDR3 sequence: CASNAGAETQYF. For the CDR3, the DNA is TGTGCCAGTAATGCAGGGGCAGAGACCCAGTACTTC.

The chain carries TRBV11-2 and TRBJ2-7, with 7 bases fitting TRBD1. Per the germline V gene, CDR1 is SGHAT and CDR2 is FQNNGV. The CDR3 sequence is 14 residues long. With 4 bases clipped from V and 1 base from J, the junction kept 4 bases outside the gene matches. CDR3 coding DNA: TGTGCCAGCAGCTCACAGGGGCCTTCCTACGAGCAGTACTTC. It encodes CASSSQGPSYEQYF.

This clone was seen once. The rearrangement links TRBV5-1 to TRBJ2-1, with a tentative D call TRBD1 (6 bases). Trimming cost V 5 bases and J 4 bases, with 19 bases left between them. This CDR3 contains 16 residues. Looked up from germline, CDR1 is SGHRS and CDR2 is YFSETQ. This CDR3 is CASRADSSVKYNEQFF. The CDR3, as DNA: TGCGCCAGCAGGGCGGACAGCTCCGTAAAATACAATGAGCAGTTCTTC.

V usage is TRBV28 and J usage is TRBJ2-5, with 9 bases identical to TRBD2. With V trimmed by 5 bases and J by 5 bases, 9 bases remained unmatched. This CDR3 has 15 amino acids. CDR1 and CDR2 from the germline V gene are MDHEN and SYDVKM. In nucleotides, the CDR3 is TGTGCCAGCAGTGCCCCCCTGCGGGGGGGGGAGACCCAGTACTTC. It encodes CASSAPLRGGETQYF.

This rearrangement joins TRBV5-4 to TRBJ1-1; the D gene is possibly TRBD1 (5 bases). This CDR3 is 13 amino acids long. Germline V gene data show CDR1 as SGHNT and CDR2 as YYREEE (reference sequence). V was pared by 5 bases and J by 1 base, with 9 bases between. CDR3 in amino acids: CASRRTQNTEAFF. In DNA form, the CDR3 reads TGTGCCAGCAGGCGGACACAGAACACTGAAGCTTTCTTT.

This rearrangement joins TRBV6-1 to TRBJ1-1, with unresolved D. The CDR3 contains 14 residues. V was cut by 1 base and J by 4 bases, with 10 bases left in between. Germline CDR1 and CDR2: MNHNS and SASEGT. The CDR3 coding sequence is TGTGCCAGCAGTGAAGATCGGTGGGCCACTGAAGCTTTCTTT. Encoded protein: CASSEDRWATEAFF.

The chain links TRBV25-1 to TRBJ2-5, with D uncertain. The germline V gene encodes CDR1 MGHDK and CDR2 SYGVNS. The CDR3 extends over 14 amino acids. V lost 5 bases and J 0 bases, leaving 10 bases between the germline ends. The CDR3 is CASSTQLYQETQYF. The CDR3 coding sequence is TGTGCCAGCAGTACACAGCTTTACCAAGAGACCCAGTACTTC.

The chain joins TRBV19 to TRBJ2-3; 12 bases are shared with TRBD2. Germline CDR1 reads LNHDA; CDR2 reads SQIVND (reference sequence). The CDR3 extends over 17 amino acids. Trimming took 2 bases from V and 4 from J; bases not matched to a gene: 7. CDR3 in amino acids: CASSIPRTSGVADTQYF. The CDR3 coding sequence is TGTGCCAGTAGTATACCGAGGACTAGCGGGGTCGCAGATACGCAGTATTTT.

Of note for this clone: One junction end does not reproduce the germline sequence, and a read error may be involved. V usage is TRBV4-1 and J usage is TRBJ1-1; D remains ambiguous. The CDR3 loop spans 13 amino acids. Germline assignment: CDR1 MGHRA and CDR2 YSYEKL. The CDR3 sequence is CASSEESGSEAFF. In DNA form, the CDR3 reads TGCGCCAGCAGCGAAGAATCGGGTTCTGAAGCTTTCTTT.

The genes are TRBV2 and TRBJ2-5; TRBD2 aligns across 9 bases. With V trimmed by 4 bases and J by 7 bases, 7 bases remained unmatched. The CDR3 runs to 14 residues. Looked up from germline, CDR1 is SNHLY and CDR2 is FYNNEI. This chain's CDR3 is CASSGLAVSGTQYF. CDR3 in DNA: TGTGCCAGCAGTGGACTAGCGGTTTCAGGGACCCAGTACTTC.

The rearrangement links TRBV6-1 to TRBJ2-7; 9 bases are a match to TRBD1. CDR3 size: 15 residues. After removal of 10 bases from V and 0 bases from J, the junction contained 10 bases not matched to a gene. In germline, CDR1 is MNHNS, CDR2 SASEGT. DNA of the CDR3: TGTGCCACCCGGACAGGGGATTTGAGCTCCTACGAGCAGTACTTC. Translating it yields CATRTGDLSSYEQYF.

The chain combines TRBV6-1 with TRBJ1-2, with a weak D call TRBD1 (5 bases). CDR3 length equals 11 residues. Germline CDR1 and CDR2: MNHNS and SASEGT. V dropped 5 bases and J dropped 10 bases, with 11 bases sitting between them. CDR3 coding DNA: TGTGCCAGCAGTAAATGGACACCCTACACCTTC. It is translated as CASSKWTPYTF.